Sequencing of this T cell receptor beta chain was carried out in a study of cytomegalovirus exposure and HLA in healthy donors. Overall study context: From 150 million to 200 million T cells, an earlier analysis saw roughly 100 million unique TCR beta sequences.

13 Jbeta primers and 60 Vbeta primers were used for the PCR. Clones were read by immunoSEQ multiplex PCR, and TCRdb kept only the in-frame ones, dropping some. The top ten clones hold about 2.7% of a sample with over 150,000 clones, around 70% of them seen once. Deletions cut 6 bases from V and 2 bases from J, with 11 bases between. The CDR3 spans 13 residues. The germline CDR1 and CDR2 sequences are GTSNPN and SVGIG (reference sequence). V usage is TRBV30 and J usage is TRBJ1-3; TRBD1 is a possible D gene (6 bases). Sequenced sample: PBMCs. This TCR came from a male donor in good health and CMV-seronegative. CDR3 in DNA: TGTGCCTGCGATACAGGGACTGGAAACACCATATATTTT. Translated: CACDTGTGNTIYF.